Below are 10 T cell receptor beta chains sequenced from a single sample in a study of blood T cell repertoires in COVID-19. TCRdb's copy holds only in-frame clones and misses some; the assay was immunoSEQ multiplex PCR. The sample carries 50,000 to 80,000 clones, over 60% recorded once. Sequenced input: peripheral blood. The receptors here all came from a human donor in a cohort sampled during active COVID-19.

This chain joins TRBV5-1 and TRBJ2-2; D possibly corresponds to TRBD1 (5 bases). The CDR3 is 14 amino acids. Germline assignment: CDR1 SGHRS and CDR2 YFSETQ. The V end was cut by 4 bases, the J end by 5 bases, with 12 bases between. Here the CDR3 reads CASSPTGHTGELFF. As DNA, the CDR3 is TGCGCCAGCAGCCCGACCGGACATACCGGGGAGCTGTTTTTT.

The rearrangement uses TRBV7-3 and TRBJ2-5; 9 bases agree with TRBD1. V lost 2 bases and J lost 3; bases outside the gene matches: 16. The CDR3 sequence is 19 residues long. CDR1 and CDR2 from the germline V gene are SGHTA and FQGTGA. CDR3: CASSLVGTGIRSGEETQYF. DNA of the CDR3: TGTGCCAGCAGCTTAGTGGGGACAGGGATCAGAAGCGGGGAAGAGACCCAGTACTTC.

This chain uses TRBV5-1 with TRBJ2-5; 9 bases match TRBD2. This CDR3 comprises 17 residues. Germline V CDR1 and CDR2: SGHRS, YFSETQ. V shed 0 bases and J 1 base; nucleotides not matched to a gene: 7. DNA for the CDR3: TGCGCCAGCAGCTTGGGTGGAAGAGCGGGGGGCCAAGAGACCCAGTACTTC. Its translation is CASSLGGRAGGQETQYF.

The genes are TRBV3-1 (or the pseudogene TRBV3-2) and TRBJ1-1; 8 positions match TRBD1. V lost 3 bases and J lost 0; bases outside the gene matches: 9. The CDR3 sequence is 17 residues long. Germline CDR1 is LGHDT and CDR2 is YNNKEL (reference sequence). CDR3 bases: TGTGCCAGCAGCCACCCAGACAGGGGCGCATTGAACACTGAAGCTTTCTTT. Its translation is CASSHPDRGALNTEAFF.

The genes are TRBV2 and TRBJ1-1, with D uncertain. Germline lookup yields CDR1 SNHLY and CDR2 FYNNEI. The CDR3 extends over 14 amino acids. Trimming shortened V by 6 bases and J by 1 base, and 12 bases separated the two germline ends. The CDR3 coding sequence is TGTGCCAGCAGGTCCCGGGGAACGAACACTGAAGCTTTCTTT. It codes for CASRSRGTNTEAFF.

The genes are TRBV9 and TRBJ2-3; the D gene is possibly TRBD1 (6 bases). Germline values: CDR1 SGDLS, CDR2 YYNGEE. The length of the CDR3 is 13 residues. Trimming removed 3 bases from V and 10 bases from J, with 15 bases in between. The CDR3: CASSAQGYGAQYF. For the CDR3, the DNA is TGTGCCAGCAGCGCCCAGGGGTACGGGGCGCAGTATTTT.

This clone was seen only once. The rearrangement links TRBV5-6 to TRBJ2-5, with TRBD2 identical over 11 bases. Trimming took 3 bases from V and 0 from J; bases not matched to a gene: 4. Germline lookup yields CDR1 SGHDT and CDR2 YYEEEE. CDR3 length: 16 residues. DNA for the CDR3: TGTGCCAGCAGCTGGGGGACTAGCGGAAACCAAGAGACCCAGTACTTC. It yields the protein CASSWGTSGNQETQYF. The full variable domain, in which reference TRBV5-6 and TRBJ2-5 provide the parts outside the CDR3, is DAGVTQSPTHLIKTRGQQVTLRCSPKSGHDTVSWYQQALGQGPQFIFQYYEEEERQRGNFPDRFSGHQFPNYSSELNVNALLLGDSALYLCASSWGTSGNQETQYFGPGTRLLVL.

The chain uses TRBV9 and TRBJ2-1; TRBD2 matches 10 bases. CDR3 length: 15 residues. Germline V lookup: CDR1 SGDLS, CDR2 YYNGEE. V was clipped by 0 bases and J by 8 bases; unmatched bases: 5. The CDR3 reads CASSVVLAGVDEQFF. The CDR3 DNA sequence: TGTGCCAGCAGCGTAGTCCTAGCGGGGGTGGATGAGCAGTTCTTC.

V is TRBV5-1 and J is TRBJ2-5; 7 bases are shared with TRBD1. The CDR3 totals 14 residues. Trimming took 2 bases from V and 2 from J; bases not matched to a gene: 3. Germline V gene sequence: CDR1 SGHRS, CDR2 YFSETQ. CDR3 sequence: CASSLQGSQETQYF. The CDR3 nucleotides are TGCGCCAGCAGCTTACAGGGGTCACAAGAGACCCAGTACTTC.

The V and J genes are TRBV6-5 and TRBJ2-7; TRBD1 matches 7 bases. The J segment lost 1 base and the V segment lost 4 bases, leaving 7 bases of the junction unmatched. The CDR3 is made up of 15 amino acids. Germline V lookup: CDR1 MNHEY, CDR2 SVGAGI. The CDR3 DNA follows: TGTGCCAGCAGTTCCTGGACAGGCGGGTCCTACGAGCAGTACTTC. Its translation: CASSSWTGGSYEQYF.